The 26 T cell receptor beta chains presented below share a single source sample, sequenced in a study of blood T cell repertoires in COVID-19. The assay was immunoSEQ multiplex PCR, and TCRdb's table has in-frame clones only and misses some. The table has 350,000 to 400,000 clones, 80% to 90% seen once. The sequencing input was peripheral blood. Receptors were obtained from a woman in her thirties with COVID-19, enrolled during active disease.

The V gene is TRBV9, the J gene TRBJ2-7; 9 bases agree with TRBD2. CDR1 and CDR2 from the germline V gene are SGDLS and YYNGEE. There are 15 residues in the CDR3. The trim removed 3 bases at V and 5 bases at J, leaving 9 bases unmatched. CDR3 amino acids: CASSATGTSFDEQYV. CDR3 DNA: TGTGCCAGCAGCGCGACCGGGACTAGCTTCGACGAGCAGTACGTC.

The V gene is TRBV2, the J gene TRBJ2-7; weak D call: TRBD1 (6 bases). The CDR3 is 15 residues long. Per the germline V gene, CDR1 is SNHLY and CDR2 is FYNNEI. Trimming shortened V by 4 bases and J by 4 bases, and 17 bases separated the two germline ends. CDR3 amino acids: CASSASSGQIYEQYF. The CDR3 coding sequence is TGTGCCAGCAGTGCTAGTTCAGGACAGATATACGAGCAGTACTTC.

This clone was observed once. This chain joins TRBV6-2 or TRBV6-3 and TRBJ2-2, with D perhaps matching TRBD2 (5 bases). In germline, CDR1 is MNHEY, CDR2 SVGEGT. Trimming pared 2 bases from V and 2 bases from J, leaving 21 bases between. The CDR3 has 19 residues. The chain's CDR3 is CASSYNPLLASPNTGELFF. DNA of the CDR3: TGTGCCAGCAGTTACAACCCTCTCCTAGCCTCCCCTAACACCGGGGAGCTGTTTTTT.

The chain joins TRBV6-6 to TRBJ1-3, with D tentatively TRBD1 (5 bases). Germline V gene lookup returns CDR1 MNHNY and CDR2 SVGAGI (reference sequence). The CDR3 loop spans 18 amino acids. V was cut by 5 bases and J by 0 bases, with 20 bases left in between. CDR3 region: CASSRSRAGLSSGNTIYF. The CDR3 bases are TGTGCCAGCAGTCGGTCTCGGGCAGGGTTAAGCTCTGGAAACACCATATATTTT.

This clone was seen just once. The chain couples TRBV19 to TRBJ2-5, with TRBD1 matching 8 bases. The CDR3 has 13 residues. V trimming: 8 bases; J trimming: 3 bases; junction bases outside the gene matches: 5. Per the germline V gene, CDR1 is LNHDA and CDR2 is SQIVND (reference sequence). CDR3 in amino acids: CASAKDREETQYF. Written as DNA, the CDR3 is TGTGCCAGTGCGAAGGACAGGGAAGAGACCCAGTACTTC.

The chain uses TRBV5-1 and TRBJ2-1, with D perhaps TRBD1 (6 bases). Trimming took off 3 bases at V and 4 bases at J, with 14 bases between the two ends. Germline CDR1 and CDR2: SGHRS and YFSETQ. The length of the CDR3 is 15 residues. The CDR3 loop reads CASSSDRGFYNEQFF. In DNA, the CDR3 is TGCGCCAGCAGCTCGGACAGAGGTTTTTACAATGAGCAGTTCTTC.

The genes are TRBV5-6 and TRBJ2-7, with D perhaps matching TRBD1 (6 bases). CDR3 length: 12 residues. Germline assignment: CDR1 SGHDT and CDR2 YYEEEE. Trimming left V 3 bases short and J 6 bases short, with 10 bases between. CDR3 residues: CASSWGLGEQYV. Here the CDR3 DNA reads TGTGCCAGCAGCTGGGGGCTTGGCGAGCAGTACGTC.

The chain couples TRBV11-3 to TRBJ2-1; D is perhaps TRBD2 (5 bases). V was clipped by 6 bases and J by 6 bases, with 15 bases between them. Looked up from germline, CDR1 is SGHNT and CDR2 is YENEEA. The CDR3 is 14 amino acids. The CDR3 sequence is CASRSSQRVNEQFF. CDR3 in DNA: TGTGCCAGCAGATCCTCGCAGAGGGTCAATGAGCAGTTCTTC.

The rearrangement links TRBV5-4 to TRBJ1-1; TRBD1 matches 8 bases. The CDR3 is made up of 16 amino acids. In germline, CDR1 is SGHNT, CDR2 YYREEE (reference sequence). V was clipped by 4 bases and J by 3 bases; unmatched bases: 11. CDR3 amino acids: CASSKGQDGEDTEAFF. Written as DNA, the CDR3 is TGTGCCAGCAGCAAGGGACAGGACGGCGAAGACACTGAAGCTTTCTTT.

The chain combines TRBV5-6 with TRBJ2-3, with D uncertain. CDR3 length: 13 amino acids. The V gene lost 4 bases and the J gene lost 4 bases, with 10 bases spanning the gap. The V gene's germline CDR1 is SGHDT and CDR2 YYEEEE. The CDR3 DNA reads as TGTGCCAGCAGCCTCCCAAGCGCAGATACGCAGTATTTT. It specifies CASSLPSADTQYF.

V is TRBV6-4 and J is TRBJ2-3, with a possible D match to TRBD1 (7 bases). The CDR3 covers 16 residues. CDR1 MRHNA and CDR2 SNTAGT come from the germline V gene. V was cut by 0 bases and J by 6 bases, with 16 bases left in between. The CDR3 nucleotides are TGTGCCAGCAGTGACTCGGGGGGACAGCACCCCGATACGCAGTATTTT. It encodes CASSDSGGQHPDTQYF.

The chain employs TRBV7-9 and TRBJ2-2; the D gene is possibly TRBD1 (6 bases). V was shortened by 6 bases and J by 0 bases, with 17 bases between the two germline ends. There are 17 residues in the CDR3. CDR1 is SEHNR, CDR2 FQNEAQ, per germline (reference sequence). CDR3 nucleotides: TGTGCCAGCAGGACATGGGGCAGGGGCCCGAACACCGGGGAGCTGTTTTTT. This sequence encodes CASRTWGRGPNTGELFF. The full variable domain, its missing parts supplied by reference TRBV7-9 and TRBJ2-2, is DTGVSQNPRHKITKRGQNVTFRCDPISEHNRLYWYRQTLGQGPEFLTYFQNEAQLEKSRLLSDRFSAERPKGSFSTLEIQRTEQGDSAMYLCASRTWGRGPNTGELFFGEGSRLTVL.

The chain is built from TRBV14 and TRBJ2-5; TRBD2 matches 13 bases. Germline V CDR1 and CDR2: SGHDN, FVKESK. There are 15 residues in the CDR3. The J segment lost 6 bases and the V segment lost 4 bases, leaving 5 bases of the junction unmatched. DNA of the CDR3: TGTGCCAGCAGCCCCCGGACTAGCGGGAGCAAGACCCAGTACTTC. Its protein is CASSPRTSGSKTQYF.

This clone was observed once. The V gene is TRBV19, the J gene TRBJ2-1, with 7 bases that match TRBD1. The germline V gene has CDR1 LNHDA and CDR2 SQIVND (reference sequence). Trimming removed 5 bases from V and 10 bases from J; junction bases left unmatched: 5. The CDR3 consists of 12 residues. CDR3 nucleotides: TGTGCCAGTAGTGTACAGGGGCCCGAGCAGTTCTTC. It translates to CASSVQGPEQFF. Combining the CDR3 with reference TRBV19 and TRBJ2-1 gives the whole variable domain DGGITQSPKYLFRKEGQNVTLSCEQNLNHDAMYWYRQDPGQGLRLIYYSQIVNDFQKGDIAEGYSVSREKKESFPLTVTSAQKNPTAFYLCASSVQGPEQFFGPGTRLTVL.

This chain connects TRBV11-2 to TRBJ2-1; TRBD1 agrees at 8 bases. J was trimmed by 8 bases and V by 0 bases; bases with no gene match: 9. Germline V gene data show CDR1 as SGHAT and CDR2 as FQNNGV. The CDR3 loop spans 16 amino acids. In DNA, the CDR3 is TGTGCCAGCAGCTTAGATTTCGACAGGGGCCAGGATGAGCAGTTCTTC. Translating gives CASSLDFDRGQDEQFF.

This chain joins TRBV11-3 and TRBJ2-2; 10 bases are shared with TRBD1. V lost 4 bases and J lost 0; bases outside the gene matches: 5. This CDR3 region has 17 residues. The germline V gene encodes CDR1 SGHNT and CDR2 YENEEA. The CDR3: CASSSPGQGTNTGELFF. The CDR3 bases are TGTGCCAGCAGCTCCCCGGGACAGGGGACGAACACCGGGGAGCTGTTTTTT.

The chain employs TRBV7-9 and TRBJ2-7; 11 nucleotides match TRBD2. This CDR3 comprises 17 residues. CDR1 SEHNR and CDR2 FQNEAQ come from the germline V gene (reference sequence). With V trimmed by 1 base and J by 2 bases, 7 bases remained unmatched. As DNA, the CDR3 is TGTGCCAGCAGCTTAGAGCCCGGGACTAGCGGTCCCTACGAGCAGTACGTC. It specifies CASSLEPGTSGPYEQYV.

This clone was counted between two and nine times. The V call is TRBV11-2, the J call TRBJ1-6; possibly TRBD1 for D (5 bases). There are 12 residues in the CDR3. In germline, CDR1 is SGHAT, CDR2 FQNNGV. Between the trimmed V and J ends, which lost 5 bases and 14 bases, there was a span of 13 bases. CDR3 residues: CASSLNQGTLHF. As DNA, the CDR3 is TGTGCCAGCAGCCTAAACCAGGGTACCCTCCACTTT. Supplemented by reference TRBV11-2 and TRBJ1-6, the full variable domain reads EAGVAQSPRYKIIEKRQSVAFWCNPISGHATLYWYQQILGQGPKLLIQFQNNGVVDDSQLPKDRFSAERLKGVDSTLKIQPAKLEDSAVYLCASSLNQGTLHFGNGTRLTVT.

Here the CDR3 DNA reads TGTGCCAGTAGTACTGGGACAGGGAGCTCTGGAAACACCATATATTTT. Residues: CASSTGTGSSGNTIYF. The chain couples TRBV19 to TRBJ1-3; 9 bases are shared with TRBD1. CDR1 is LNHDA, CDR2 SQIVND, per germline (reference sequence). This CDR3 has 16 residues. V was pared by 4 bases and J by 0 bases, with 4 bases of the junction left unmatched. The entire variable domain, with the rest obtained from reference TRBV19 and TRBJ1-3, is as follows: DGGITQSPKYLFRKEGQNVTLSCEQNLNHDAMYWYRQDPGQGLRLIYYSQIVNDFQKGDIAEGYSVSREKKESFPLTVTSAQKNPTAFYLCASSTGTGSSGNTIYFGEGSWLTVV.

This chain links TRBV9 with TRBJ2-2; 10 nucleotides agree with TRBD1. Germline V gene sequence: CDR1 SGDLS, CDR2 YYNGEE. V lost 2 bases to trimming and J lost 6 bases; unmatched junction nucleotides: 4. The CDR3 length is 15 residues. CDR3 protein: CASSVRDRGAGELFF. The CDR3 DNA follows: TGTGCCAGCAGCGTCCGGGACAGGGGTGCCGGGGAGCTGTTTTTT.

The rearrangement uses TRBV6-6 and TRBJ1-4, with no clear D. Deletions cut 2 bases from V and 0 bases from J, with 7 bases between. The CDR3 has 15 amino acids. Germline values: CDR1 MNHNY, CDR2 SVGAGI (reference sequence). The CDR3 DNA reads TGTGCCAGCAGTTACGAGGTCGCAACTAATGAAAAACTGTTTTTT. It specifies CASSYEVATNEKLFF.

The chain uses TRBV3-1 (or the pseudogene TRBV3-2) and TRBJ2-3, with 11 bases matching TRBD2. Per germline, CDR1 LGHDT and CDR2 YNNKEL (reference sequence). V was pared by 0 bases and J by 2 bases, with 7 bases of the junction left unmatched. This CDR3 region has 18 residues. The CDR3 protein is CASSQEVLAGGNTDTQYF. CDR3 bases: TGTGCCAGCAGCCAAGAAGTCCTAGCGGGGGGAAACACAGATACGCAGTATTTT.

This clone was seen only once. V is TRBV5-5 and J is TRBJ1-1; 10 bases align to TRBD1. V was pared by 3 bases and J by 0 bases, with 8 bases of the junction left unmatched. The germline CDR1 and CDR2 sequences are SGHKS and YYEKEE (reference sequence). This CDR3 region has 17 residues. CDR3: CASSWGQGPALNTEAFF. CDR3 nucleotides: TGTGCCAGCAGCTGGGGACAGGGGCCCGCCCTGAACACTGAAGCTTTCTTT.

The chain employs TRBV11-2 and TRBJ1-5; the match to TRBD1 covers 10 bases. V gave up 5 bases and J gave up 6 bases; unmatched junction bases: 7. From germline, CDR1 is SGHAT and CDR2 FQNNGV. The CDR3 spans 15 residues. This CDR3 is CASSLGQGGRQPQHF. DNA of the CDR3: TGTGCCAGCAGCCTCGGACAGGGGGGACGTCAGCCCCAGCATTTT.

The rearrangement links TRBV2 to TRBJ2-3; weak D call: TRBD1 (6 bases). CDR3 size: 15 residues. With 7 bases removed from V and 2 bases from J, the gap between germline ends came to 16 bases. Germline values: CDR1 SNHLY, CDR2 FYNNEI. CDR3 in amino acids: CASKETTGNTDTQYF. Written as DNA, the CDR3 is TGTGCCAGCAAGGAGACGACAGGAAACACAGATACGCAGTATTTT.

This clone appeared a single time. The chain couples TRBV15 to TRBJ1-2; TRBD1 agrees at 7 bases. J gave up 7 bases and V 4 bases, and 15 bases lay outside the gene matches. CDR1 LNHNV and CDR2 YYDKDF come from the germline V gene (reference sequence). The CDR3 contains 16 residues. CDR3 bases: TGTGCCACCAGCACTGAGCCTGTGACAGGGCGGATTGGCTACACCTTC. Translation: CATSTEPVTGRIGYTF. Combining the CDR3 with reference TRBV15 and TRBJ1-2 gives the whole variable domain DAMVIQNPRYQVTQFGKPVTLSCSQTLNHNVMYWYQQKSSQAPKLLFHYYDKDFNNEADTPDNFQSRRPNTSFCFLDIRSPGLGDTAMYLCATSTEPVTGRIGYTFGSGTRLTVV.